The sequence of this TCR beta chain was determined in a study of T cells after yellow fever vaccination. Looking at the study overall: SMART-Seq v4 Ultra Low Input prepared libraries from low-cell fractions.

By 5'RACE template switching, TCR cDNA was produced, with a universal primer site and UMIs added in the process. TCRdb passed the 5' RACE reads through MiXCR, listing each CDR3 protein once. This table has around 360,000 distinct CDR3 sequences, more than 9% appearing once. General study results and limits: A weaker secondary response peaked on day 5, the primary on day 15. Subsequent to the booster, the majority of primary-vaccination clones reappeared (roughly 95% CD4, around 90% CD8).

Notes on this clonotype: Its antigen is unknown.

The CDR3 consists of 16 residues. V was trimmed by 2 bases and J by 5 bases, leaving 18 bases between them. The germline V gene encodes CDR1 SGHVS and CDR2 FNYEAQ. Sequencing used PBMCs, obtained on the day of the first yellow fever vaccination. The source of this sequence is a man between 18 and 29 years old who received the YFV17D yellow fever vaccine. The gene calls are TRBV7-6 and TRBJ2-5; tentative D call: TRBD2 (6 bases). CDR3 region: CASSLTRGGAWETQYF. In DNA form, the CDR3 reads TGTGCCAGCAGCTTAACTCGGGGAGGCGCCTGGGAGACCCAGTACTTC. Complete variable domain (other parts from reference TRBV7-6 and TRBJ2-5): GAGVSQSPRYKVTKRGQDVALRCDPISGHVSLYWYRQALGQGPEFLTYFNYEAQQDKSGLPNDRFSAERPEGSISTLTIQRTEQRDSAMYRCASSLTRGGAWETQYFGPGTRLLVL.